The entry that follows covers one TCR beta chain sequence. This record comes from a study of human T cells and chemical hapten exposure. Using its own MiXCR run on the RACE reads, TCRdb lists one record per CDR3 protein. The sample has under 300,000 distinct CDR3 sequences; about 9% are singletons. The CDR3 length is 16 residues. The junction had 6 bases not matched to a gene; V was cut back by 4 bases and J by 6 bases. The germline V gene has CDR1 SGHRS and CDR2 YFSETQ. As for time point: pre-sensitization, week 0. Sample treatment: therapeutic diphenylcyclopropenone sensitization with weekly scalp DPC. Each donor was an alopecia patient between 18 and 70 years of age who qualified for DPC. Total RNA extraction was carried out from unfractionated whole blood.

The V and J genes are TRBV5-1 and TRBJ2-1; 14 bases map to TRBD2. Sequences were derived from whole blood, sampled in connection with sensitization to the hapten diphenylcyclopropenone (DPC). The TCR was taken from a woman aged 40 to 50 with alopecia areata. Some clones in this sample may be carry-over from other donors' samples. The CDR3 is CASSAGTSGGSNEQFF. The CDR3 DNA reads as TGCGCCAGCAGCGCCGGGACTAGCGGGGGCTCCAATGAGCAGTTCTTC.